This section outlines one TCR beta chain sequence together with its context. This sample is drawn from a study of blood T cell repertoires in COVID-19. The overall study: Samples of COVID-19 (acute and convalescent) were obtained from the United States, Italy and Spain.

Participants came from some 23 US areas, aged about 18 to 89 years. Donors were grouped by their self-reported clinical history. CDR3 size: 18 residues. Germline V CDR1 and CDR2: KGHDR, SFDVKD. J was trimmed by 0 bases and V by 0 bases; bases with no gene match: 5. In the study's own analysis: Reference gene primers were amplified, and this amplification served to estimate nucleated cell counts. Assay: immunoSEQ multiplex PCR; the TCRdb copy retains only in-frame clones and omits some. The V and J calls and the clone size are those of that table, but D and trimming were determined from the DNA. This sample has 200,000 to 250,000 clones, with 80% to 85% found just once.

The sample consisted of PBMCs or T cells enriched from blood (not recorded which). This TCR derives from a woman aged 50 to 60 with acute COVID-19. The V call is TRBV24-1, the J call TRBJ2-3; 10 nucleotides agree with TRBD2. CDR3 sequence reads: CATSDLTSGMGSTDTQYF. CDR3 nucleotides: TGTGCCACCAGTGATTTGACTAGCGGGATGGGAAGCACAGATACGCAGTATTTT.